This TCR beta chain was sequenced in a study of T cells after yellow fever vaccination. As for the study in general: Any fraction with a low cell number was prepared using SMART-Seq v4 Ultra Low Input. Study-wide results and caveats: Weaker overall was a secondary response that nonetheless peaked faster, on day 5 versus 15. Primary-vaccination clones mostly resurfaced post-booster (nearly 97% CD4, approximately 87% CD8).

V was trimmed by 3 bases and J by 3 bases, leaving 9 bases between them. The germline CDR1 and CDR2 sequences are DFQATT and SNEGSKA (reference sequence). CDR3 length equals 12 residues. Universal primer sites and UMIs were introduced during 5'RACE template-switching synthesis of TCR cDNA. TCRdb independently ran MiXCR on the 5' RACE reads; one entry per CDR3 protein. The sample yields roughly 140,000 distinct CDR3 sequences, less than 9.5% seen once. This clonotype was found many times. Its target is not known. The sample was CD4+ T cells sorted from PBMCs, taken 5 days after the yellow fever booster vaccination. This chain links TRBV20-1 with TRBJ2-7; possibly TRBD2 for D (6 bases). This receptor was identified in a man in his thirties or forties who received the YFV17D yellow fever vaccine. The CDR3 sequence: CSASGSIYEQYF. In nucleotides, the CDR3 is TGCAGTGCTAGCGGGAGTATCTACGAGCAGTACTTC.